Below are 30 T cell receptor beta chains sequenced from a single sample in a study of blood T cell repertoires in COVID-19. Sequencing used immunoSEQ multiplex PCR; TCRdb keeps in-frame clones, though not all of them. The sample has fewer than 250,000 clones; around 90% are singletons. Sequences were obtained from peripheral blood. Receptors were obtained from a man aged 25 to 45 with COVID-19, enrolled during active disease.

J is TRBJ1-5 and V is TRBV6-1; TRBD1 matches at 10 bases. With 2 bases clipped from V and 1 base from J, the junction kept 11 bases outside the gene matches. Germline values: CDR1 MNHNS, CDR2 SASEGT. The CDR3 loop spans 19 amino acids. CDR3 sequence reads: CASSENFHGQGGSNQPQHF. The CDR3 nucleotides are TGTGCCAGCAGTGAAAATTTTCACGGACAGGGGGGGAGCAATCAGCCCCAGCATTTT.

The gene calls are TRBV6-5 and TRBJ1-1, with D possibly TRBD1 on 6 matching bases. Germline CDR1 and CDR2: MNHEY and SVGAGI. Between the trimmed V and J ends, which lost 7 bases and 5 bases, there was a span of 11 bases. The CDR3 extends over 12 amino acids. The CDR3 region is CASNRQDTEAFF. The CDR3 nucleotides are TGTGCCAGCAATCGACAGGATACTGAAGCTTTCTTT.

CDR3 sequence reads: CASSLAVGHRNEKLFF. For the CDR3, the DNA is TGCGCCAGCAGCTTGGCGGTCGGACATCGAAATGAAAAACTGTTTTTT. The chain is built from TRBV5-1 and TRBJ1-4, with D maybe TRBD1 (5 bases). The CDR3 extends over 16 amino acids. Germline assignment: CDR1 SGHRS and CDR2 YFSETQ. Deletions cut 0 bases from V and 5 bases from J, with 14 bases between.

CDR3 DNA: TGTGCCATCAGTCACGACAGGGGTCCCCACGAGCAGTACTTC. As protein: CAISHDRGPHEQYF. The gene calls are TRBV10-3 and TRBJ2-7, with 8 nucleotides matching TRBD1. Germline lookup yields CDR1 ENHRY and CDR2 SYGVKD. Trimming removed 5 bases from V and 5 bases from J; junction bases left unmatched: 8. CDR3 length: 14 residues.

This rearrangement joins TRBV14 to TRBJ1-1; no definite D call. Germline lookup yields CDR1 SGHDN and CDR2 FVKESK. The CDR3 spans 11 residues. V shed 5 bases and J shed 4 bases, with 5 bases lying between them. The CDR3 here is CASSSVTEAFF. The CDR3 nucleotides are TGTGCCAGCAGCTCTGTCACTGAAGCTTTCTTT.

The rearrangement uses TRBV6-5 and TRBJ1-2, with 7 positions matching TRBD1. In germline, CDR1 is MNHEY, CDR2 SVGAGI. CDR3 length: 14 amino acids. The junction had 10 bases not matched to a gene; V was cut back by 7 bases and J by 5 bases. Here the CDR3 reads CASTSYGTEYGYTF. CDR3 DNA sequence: TGTGCCAGCACGTCCTACGGGACAGAGTATGGCTACACCTTC.

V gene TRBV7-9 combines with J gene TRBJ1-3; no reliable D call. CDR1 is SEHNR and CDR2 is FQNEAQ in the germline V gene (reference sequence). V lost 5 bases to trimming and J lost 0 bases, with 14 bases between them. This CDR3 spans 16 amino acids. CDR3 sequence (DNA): TGTGCCAGCAGCCCCAGACTGCTCAGCTCTGGAAACACCATATATTTT. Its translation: CASSPRLLSSGNTIYF.

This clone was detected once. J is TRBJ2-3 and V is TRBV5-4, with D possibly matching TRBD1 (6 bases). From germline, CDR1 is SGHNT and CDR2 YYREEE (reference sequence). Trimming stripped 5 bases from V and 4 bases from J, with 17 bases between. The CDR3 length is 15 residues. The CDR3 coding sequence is TGTGCCAGCAGTATACTACAGGGATCTTCAGATACGCAGTATTTT. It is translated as CASSILQGSSDTQYF.

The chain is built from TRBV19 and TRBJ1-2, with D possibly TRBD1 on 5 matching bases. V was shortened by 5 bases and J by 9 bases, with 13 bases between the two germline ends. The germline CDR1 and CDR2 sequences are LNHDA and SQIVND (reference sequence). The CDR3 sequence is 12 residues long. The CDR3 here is CASSPRTRSYTF. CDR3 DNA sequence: TGTGCCAGTAGTCCCCGGACAAGAAGCTACACCTTC.

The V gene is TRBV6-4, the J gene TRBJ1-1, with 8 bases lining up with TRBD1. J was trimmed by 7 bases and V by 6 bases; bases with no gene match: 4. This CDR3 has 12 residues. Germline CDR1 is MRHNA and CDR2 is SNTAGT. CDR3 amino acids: CASRETGVEAFF. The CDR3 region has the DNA TGTGCCAGCAGGGAGACAGGGGTTGAAGCTTTCTTT.

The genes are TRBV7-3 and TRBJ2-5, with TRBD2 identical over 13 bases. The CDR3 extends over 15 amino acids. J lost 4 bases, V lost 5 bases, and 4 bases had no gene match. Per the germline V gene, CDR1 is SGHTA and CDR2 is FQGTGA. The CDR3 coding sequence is TGTGCCAGCAGCGAGGGACTAGCGGGGACAGAGACCCAGTACTTC. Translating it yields CASSEGLAGTETQYF. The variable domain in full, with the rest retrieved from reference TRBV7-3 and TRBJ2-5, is GAGVSQTPSNKVTEKGKYVELRCDPISGHTALYWYRQSLGQGPEFLIYFQGTGAADDSGLPNDRFFAVRPEGSVSTLKIQRTERGDSAVYLCASSEGLAGTETQYFGPGTRLLVL.

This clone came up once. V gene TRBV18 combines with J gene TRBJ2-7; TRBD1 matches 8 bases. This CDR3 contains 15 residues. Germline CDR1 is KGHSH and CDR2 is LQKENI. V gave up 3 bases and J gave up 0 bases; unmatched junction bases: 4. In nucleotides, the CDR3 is TGTGCCAGCTCACCCGGGACAGGAGACTCCTACGAGCAGTACTTC. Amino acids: CASSPGTGDSYEQYF.

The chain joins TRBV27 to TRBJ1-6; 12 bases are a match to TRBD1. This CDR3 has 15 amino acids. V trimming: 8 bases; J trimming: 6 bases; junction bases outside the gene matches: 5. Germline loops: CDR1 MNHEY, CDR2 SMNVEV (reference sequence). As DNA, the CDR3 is TGTGCCAGCGGGACAGGGGGCGTAGGTAATTCACCCCTCCACTTT. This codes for CASGTGGVGNSPLHF.

CDR3 protein: CASSQPATKLAEYAEQYF. The CDR3 region has the DNA TGCGCCAGCAGCCAACCTGCGACCAAACTAGCGGAATATGCGGAGCAGTACTTC. The rearrangement links TRBV4-1 to TRBJ2-7; TRBD2 matches 8 bases. Germline-derived CDR1 and CDR2 are MGHRA and YSYEKL. The J segment lost 7 bases and the V segment lost 2 bases, leaving 19 bases of the junction unmatched. This CDR3 is 18 amino acids long.

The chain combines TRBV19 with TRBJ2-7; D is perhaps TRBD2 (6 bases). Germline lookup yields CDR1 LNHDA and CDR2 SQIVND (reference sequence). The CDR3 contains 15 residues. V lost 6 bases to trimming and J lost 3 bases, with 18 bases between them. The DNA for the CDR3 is TGTGCCAGTAGCCAAATGATAGGCGGGGTCTACGAGCAGTACTTC. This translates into CASSQMIGGVYEQYF.

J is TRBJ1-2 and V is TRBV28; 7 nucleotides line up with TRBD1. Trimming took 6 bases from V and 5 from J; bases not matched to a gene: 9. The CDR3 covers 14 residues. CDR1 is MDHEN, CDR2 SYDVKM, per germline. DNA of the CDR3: TGTGCCAGCAGCTTAGAACAACAGGGGTATGGCTACACCTTC. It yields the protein CASSLEQQGYGYTF.

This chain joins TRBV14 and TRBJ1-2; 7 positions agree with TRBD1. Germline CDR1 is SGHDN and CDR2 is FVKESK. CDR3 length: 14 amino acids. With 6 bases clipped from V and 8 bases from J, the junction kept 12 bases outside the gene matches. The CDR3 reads CASRLQGRLDGYTF. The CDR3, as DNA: TGTGCCAGCAGACTACAGGGGCGGTTGGACGGCTACACCTTC.

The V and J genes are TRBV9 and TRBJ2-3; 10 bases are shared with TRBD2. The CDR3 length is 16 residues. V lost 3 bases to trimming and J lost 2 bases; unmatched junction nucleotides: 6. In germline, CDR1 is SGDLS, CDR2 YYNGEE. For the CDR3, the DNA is TGTGCCAGCAGCGGGCTAGCGGGGGTTTCCACAGATACGCAGTATTTT. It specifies CASSGLAGVSTDTQYF.

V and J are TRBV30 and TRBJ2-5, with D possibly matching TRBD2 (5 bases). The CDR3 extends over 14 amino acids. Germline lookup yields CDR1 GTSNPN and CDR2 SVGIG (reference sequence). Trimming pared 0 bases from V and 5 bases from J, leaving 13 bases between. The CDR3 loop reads CAWSVRRGWETQYF. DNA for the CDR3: TGTGCCTGGAGTGTACGCCGAGGGTGGGAGACCCAGTACTTC.

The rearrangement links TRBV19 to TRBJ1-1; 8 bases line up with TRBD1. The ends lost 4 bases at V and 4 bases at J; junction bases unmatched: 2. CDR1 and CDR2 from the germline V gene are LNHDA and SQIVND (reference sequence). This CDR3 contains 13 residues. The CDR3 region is CASSTTGVTEAFF. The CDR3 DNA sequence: TGTGCCAGTAGTACGACAGGGGTCACTGAAGCTTTCTTT.

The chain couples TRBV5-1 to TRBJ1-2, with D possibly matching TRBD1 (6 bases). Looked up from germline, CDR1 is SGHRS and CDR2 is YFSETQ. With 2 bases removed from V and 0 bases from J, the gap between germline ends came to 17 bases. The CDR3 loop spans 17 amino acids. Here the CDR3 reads CASSFGGAPLANYGYTF. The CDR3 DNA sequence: TGCGCCAGCAGCTTCGGGGGGGCTCCGTTAGCTAACTATGGCTACACCTTC.

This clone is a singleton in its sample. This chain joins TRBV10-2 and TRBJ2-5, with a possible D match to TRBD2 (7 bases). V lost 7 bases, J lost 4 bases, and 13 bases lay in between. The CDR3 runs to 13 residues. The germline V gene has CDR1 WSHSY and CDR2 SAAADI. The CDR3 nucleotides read TGCGCCAGCACCCCGGGGGGCGGAGAGACCCAGTACTTC. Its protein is CASTPGGGETQYF.

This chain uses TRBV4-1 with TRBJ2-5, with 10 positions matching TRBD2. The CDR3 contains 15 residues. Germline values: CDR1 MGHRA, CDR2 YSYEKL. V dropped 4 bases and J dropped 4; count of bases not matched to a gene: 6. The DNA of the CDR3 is TGCGCCAGCAGCCTGAGCGGGGGGGGCGGAGAGACCCAGTACTTC. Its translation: CASSLSGGGGETQYF.

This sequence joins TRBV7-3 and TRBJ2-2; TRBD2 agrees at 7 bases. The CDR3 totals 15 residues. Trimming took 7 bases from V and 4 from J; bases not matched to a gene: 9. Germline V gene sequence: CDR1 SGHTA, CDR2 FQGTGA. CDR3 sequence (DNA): TGTGCCAGCAAAAATGAAGCGGGGCCCACCGGGGAGCTGTTTTTT. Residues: CASKNEAGPTGELFF. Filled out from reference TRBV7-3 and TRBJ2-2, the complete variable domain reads GAGVSQTPSNKVTEKGKYVELRCDPISGHTALYWYRQSLGQGPEFLIYFQGTGAADDSGLPNDRFFAVRPEGSVSTLKIQRTERGDSAVYLCASKNEAGPTGELFFGEGSRLTVL.

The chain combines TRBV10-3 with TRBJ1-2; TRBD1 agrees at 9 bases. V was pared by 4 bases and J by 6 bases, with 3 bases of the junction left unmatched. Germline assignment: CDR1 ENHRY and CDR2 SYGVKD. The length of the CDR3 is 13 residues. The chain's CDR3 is CAISGDRGDGYTF. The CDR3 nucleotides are TGTGCCATCAGTGGAGACAGGGGGGATGGCTACACCTTC.

The CDR3 loop reads CASRSDSNYGYTF. DNA of the CDR3: TGTGCCAGCAGGTCGGACAGCAACTATGGCTACACCTTC. The chain couples TRBV6-5 to TRBJ1-2; TRBD1 might be the D (6 bases). V was shortened by 6 bases and J by 2 bases, with 10 bases between the two germline ends. The V gene's germline CDR1 is MNHEY and CDR2 SVGAGI. The CDR3 length is 13 residues.

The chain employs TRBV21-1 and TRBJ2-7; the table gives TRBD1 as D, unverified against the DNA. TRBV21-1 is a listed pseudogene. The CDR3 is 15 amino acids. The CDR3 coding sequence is TGTGCCAGCAGCAACGGGACAGAGAGCTCCTACGAGCAGTACTTC. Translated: CASSNGTESSYEQYF.

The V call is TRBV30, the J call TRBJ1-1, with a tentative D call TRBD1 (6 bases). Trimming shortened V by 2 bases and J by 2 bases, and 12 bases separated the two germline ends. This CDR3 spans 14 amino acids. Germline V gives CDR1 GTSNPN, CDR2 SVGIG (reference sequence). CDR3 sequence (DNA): TGTGCCTGGAGTAGGGGGGGGCGAAACACTGAAGCTTTCTTT. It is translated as CAWSRGGRNTEAFF.

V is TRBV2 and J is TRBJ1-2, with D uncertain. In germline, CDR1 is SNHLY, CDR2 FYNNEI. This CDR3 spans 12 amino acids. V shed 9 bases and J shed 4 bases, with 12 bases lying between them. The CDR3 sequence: CARETDTYGYTF. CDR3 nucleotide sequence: TGTGCCAGGGAGACGGATACCTATGGCTACACCTTC. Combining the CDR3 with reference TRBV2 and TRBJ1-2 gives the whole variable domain EPEVTQTPSHQVTQMGQEVILRCVPISNHLYFYWYRQILGQKVEFLVSFYNNEISEKSEIFDDQFSVERPDGSNFTLKIRSTKLEDSAMYFCARETDTYGYTFGSGTRLTVV.

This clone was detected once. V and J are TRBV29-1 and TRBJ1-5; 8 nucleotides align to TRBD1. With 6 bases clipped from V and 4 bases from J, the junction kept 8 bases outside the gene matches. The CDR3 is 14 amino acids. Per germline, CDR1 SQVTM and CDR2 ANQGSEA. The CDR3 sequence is CSVAETGENQPQHF. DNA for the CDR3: TGCAGCGTGGCCGAGACAGGGGAAAATCAGCCCCAGCATTTT.